The 25 T cell receptor beta chains given below trace back to one sample, sequenced in a study of CXCR3-negative and CXCR3-positive naive CD8 T cells. Study conclusions and caveats: When CXCR3-positive naive cells were set against CXCR3-negative naive cells, the former had more hydrophobic TRB CDR3s.

These receptors' targets are unknown. 5' RACE with UMI labels generated the TRB cDNA libraries. With the 5' RACE reads reprocessed, TCRdb shows one record per CDR3 protein and no DNA. This sample contains 100,000 or so distinct CDR3 sequences. The specimen was naive CXCR3+ CD8+ T cells from blood. The subset here: CD45RO-CCR7+CD27+CD95- naive CD8+ T cells expressing CXCR3 (TNR3+). Source of these receptors: a human donor in good health. Some clones in this sample may be carry-over from other donors' samples.

The rearrangement links TRBV12-3 or TRBV12-4 to TRBJ1-3. CDR3 length: 16 amino acids. This CDR3 is CASSSHDGPSGNTIYF.

The chain is built from TRBV27 and TRBJ2-2; the TCRdb D gene call, TRBD2, has no DNA to confirm it. Germline CDR1 MNHEY, CDR2 SMNVEV (reference sequence). This CDR3 is built from 16 residues. The CDR3 reads CASSPDPGGYTGELFF.

The chain links TRBV29-1 to TRBJ2-7. Germline CDR1 reads SQVTM; CDR2 reads ANQGSEA. The CDR3 consists of 12 residues. CDR3 residues: CSVDTESYEQYF.

The chain has TRBV15 and TRBJ1-5; the D call from TCRdb, TRBD1, cannot be confirmed without DNA. The germline V gene encodes CDR1 LNHNV and CDR2 YYDKDF (reference sequence). This CDR3 region has 17 residues. CDR3 loop: CATSRDWGQDPNQPQHF.

The chain employs TRBV27 and TRBJ1-1; TCRdb proposes TRBD1, but this gene call is untestable without DNA. The CDR3 totals 14 residues. Germline V gene lookup returns CDR1 MNHEY and CDR2 SMNVEV (reference sequence). The CDR3 region is CASSPRGGVTEAFF.

The CDR3 region is CASSLYQAGDNEQFF. The rearrangement uses TRBV7-9 and TRBJ2-1; the TCRdb D gene call, TRBD2, has no DNA to confirm it. This CDR3 comprises 15 residues. Germline values: CDR1 SEHNR, CDR2 FQNEAQ (reference sequence).

The rearrangement joins TRBV4-1 to TRBJ2-1; TCRdb calls TRBD2, which cannot be checked without DNA. The CDR3 consists of 18 residues. Per germline, CDR1 MGHRA and CDR2 YSYEKL. This CDR3 is CASSQAVVREASFNEQFF.

The chain employs TRBV6-1 and TRBJ2-2; the D call from TCRdb, TRBD2, cannot be confirmed without DNA. The CDR3 extends over 16 amino acids. CDR1 and CDR2 (germline): MNHNS, SASEGT. CDR3 sequence: CASSEAGTSGTGELFF.

This sequence joins TRBV5-1 and TRBJ2-1; no DNA is available, so the TRBD1 call from TCRdb remains unchecked. Germline lookup yields CDR1 SGHRS and CDR2 YFSETQ. The CDR3 has 15 amino acids. The CDR3 loop reads CASSARQGTYNEQFF.

The V call is TRBV28, the J call TRBJ2-7; TCRdb proposes TRBD2, but this gene call is untestable without DNA. Germline V gene lookup returns CDR1 MDHEN and CDR2 SYDVKM. The CDR3 runs 13 residues. CDR3 in amino acids: CASSFPRGYEQYF.

The chain employs TRBV2 and TRBJ2-7; as DNA is missing, the TRBD2 call by TCRdb cannot be tested. There are 13 residues in the CDR3. Germline loops: CDR1 SNHLY, CDR2 FYNNEI. The CDR3 reads CASIMSSSIEQYF.

The chain is built from TRBV10-3 and TRBJ2-7; TCRdb's D call, TRBD1, is unchecked because there is no DNA. Germline-derived CDR1 and CDR2 are ENHRY and SYGVKD. CDR3 length: 16 amino acids. CDR3 amino acids: CAISDLAGTKFYEQYF.

This chain uses TRBV11-1 with TRBJ1-1. Germline CDR1 reads SGHAT; CDR2 reads FQDESV (reference sequence). The CDR3 is 13 amino acids. CDR3 region: CASSLEAFTEAFF.

The rearrangement joins TRBV27 to TRBJ2-3; there is no DNA to check the TCRdb D call of TRBD1. Germline CDR1 MNHEY, CDR2 SMNVEV (reference sequence). The CDR3 length is 14 residues. Here the CDR3 reads CASSLGQNLDTQYF.

The V and J genes are TRBV13 and TRBJ2-1; TCRdb selects TRBD2, and the lack of DNA leaves this call unchecked. The germline V gene has CDR1 PRHDT and CDR2 FYEKMQ (reference sequence). The CDR3 contains 17 residues. CDR3 loop: CASSSSGTSGTYNEQFF.

The V gene is TRBV24-1, the J gene TRBJ2-3; checking the TCRdb D call of TRBD2 is not possible without DNA. There are 17 residues in the CDR3. CDR1 KGHDR and CDR2 SFDVKD come from the germline V gene. CDR3 amino acids: CATSDFASGWDTDTQYF.

This chain links TRBV11-1 with TRBJ2-1; checking the TCRdb D call of TRBD2 is not possible without DNA. The CDR3 length is 16 residues. Germline loops: CDR1 SGHAT, CDR2 FQDESV (reference sequence). The CDR3 protein is CASSSPERGLYNEQFF.

The chain combines TRBV27 with TRBJ2-7. This CDR3 contains 13 residues. From germline, CDR1 is MNHEY and CDR2 SMNVEV (reference sequence). The CDR3 here is CASSLSISYEQYF.

The rearrangement joins TRBV12-3 or TRBV12-4 to TRBJ2-7. The CDR3 covers 12 residues. The CDR3 protein is CASSLRVDEQYF.

This sequence joins TRBV9 and TRBJ2-3; TCRdb names TRBD2, which stays unverified in the absence of DNA. The CDR3 extends over 18 amino acids. CDR1 is SGDLS, CDR2 YYNGEE, per germline. The CDR3 sequence is CASSAGLAGAISTDTQYF.

The V and J genes are TRBV7-3 and TRBJ2-7. Looked up from germline, CDR1 is SGHTA and CDR2 is FQGTGA. The CDR3 totals 14 residues. The CDR3 reads CASSFGSGSYEQYF.

The rearrangement joins TRBV29-1 to TRBJ2-7; TCRdb indicates TRBD1, and absent DNA this call remains unverified. There are 13 residues in the CDR3. Germline V lookup: CDR1 SQVTM, CDR2 ANQGSEA. CDR3 region: CSVLGRGTYEQYF.

The rearrangement links TRBV19 to TRBJ2-7. CDR3 size: 15 residues. Germline CDR1 reads LNHDA; CDR2 reads SQIVND (reference sequence). CDR3 sequence reads: CASSMSVDSSYEQYF.

CDR3 region: CASNPPRGQGIDTQYF. This chain links TRBV23-1 with TRBJ2-3; TCRdb's D call, TRBD1, is unchecked because there is no DNA. TRBV23-1 belongs to the ORF category, with a function that is uncertain. This CDR3 is 16 amino acids long.

The chain links TRBV28 to TRBJ2-1; TCRdb picks TRBD2, but there is no DNA to check that call. Germline V CDR1 and CDR2: MDHEN, SYDVKM. There are 16 residues in the CDR3. The CDR3: CASSRGLAGAYNEQFF.